The rows below give T cell receptor beta chains drawn from one sample of a study of T cells of healthy individuals. TCRdb passed the 5' RACE reads through MiXCR, listing each CDR3 protein once. The sample includes 50,000 to 55,000 distinct CDR3 sequences, roughly 14% seen only once; the top ten take about 15%. These receptors all stem from a human donor in good health. CDR3s include the opening cysteine and the closing phenylalanine or tryptophan. A D gene is named only where the DNA matches it firmly. The size of a clone is reported for some rows only, either as once, few or many, or as a class for expanded clones.

j_call clone_size d_call v_call cdr3_nt cdr3_aa
TRBJ2-5 many . TRBV6-5 TGTGCCAGCACCCCATCTGAGGGGACCCAGTACTTC CASTPSEGTQYF
TRBJ1-2 few . TRBV6-5 TGTGCCAGCAGTCCGAAAACCCGGCTCTTTTTC CASSPKTRLFF
TRBJ2-7 many TRBD2 TRBV6-5 TGTGCCAGCAGCACGGGGGGAGGGCCCTACGAGCAGTACTTC CASSTGGGPYEQYF
TRBJ1-3 . . TRBV7-3 TGTGCCAGCAGCCCAGGGGCTGGAAACACCATATATTTT CASSPGAGNTIYF
TRBJ2-3 few . TRBV9 TGTGCCAGCAGCCTAGGGACCACAGATACGCAGTATTTT CASSLGTTDTQYF
TRBJ2-3 many TRBD1 TRBV7-2 TGTGCCAGCAGCCAGATGGACAGGGGGCAAAATACGCAGTATTTT CASSQMDRGQNTQYF
TRBJ2-4 . TRBD2 TRBV3-1 TGTGCCAGCAGCCTCGGGACTAGCGGGAGACCCCTTCCGTACTTC CASSLGTSGRPLPYF
TRBJ1-2 many . TRBV10-3 TGTGCCATCAGCGGCAGATCAGCCTATGGCTACACCTTC CAISGRSAYGYTF
TRBJ2-1 . . TRBV4-3 TGCGCCAGCAGCCGGGAGACCGGCCGCGGGAATGAGCAGTTCTTC CASSRETGRGNEQFF
TRBJ1-1 many . TRBV7-3 TGTGCCAGCAGCTTAAAGACGGATTACACTGAAGCTTTCTTT CASSLKTDYTEAFF
TRBJ2-5 few . TRBV5-1 TGCGCCAGCCCCCCCCCAGCGGGCCACCCACGCAAAGAGACCCAGTACTTC CASPPPAGHPRKETQYF
TRBJ2-7 many . TRBV6-1 TGTGCCAGCAGTGAACCCGGTTACGAGCAGTACTTC CASSEPGYEQYF
TRBJ1-6 few . TRBV27 TGTGCCAGCAGTTTAGGCCCCGCAGGGTACTATAATTCACCCCTCCACTTT CASSLGPAGYYNSPLHF
TRBJ2-1 . . TRBV27 TGTGCCAGCAGTCCGTACAGGGTTGGCTCCTACAATGAGCAGTTCTTC CASSPYRVGSYNEQFF
TRBJ1-1 . . TRBV20-1 TGCAGTGCTCAGAGACAGGCTCGGAACACTGAAGCTTTCTTT CSAQRQARNTEAFF
TRBJ2-4 few . TRBV20-1 TGCAGTGCTAGAGAGGACGGTCCCTGGTACTTC CSAREDGPWYF
TRBJ2-1 . TRBD1 TRBV20-1 TGCAGTGTTCAACAGGGGGCTTCAATTTACAATGAGCAGTTCTTC CSVQQGASIYNEQFF
TRBJ2-1 . TRBD2 TRBV12-3/TRBV12-4 TGTGCCAGCAGACTGACTAGCGGGAGTAGAAATGAGCAGTTCTTC CASRLTSGSRNEQFF
TRBJ1-5 . . TRBV6-2/TRBV6-3 TGTGCCAGCAGTTACGGTGGACTTGGGGCTAGCAATCAGCCCCAGCATTTT CASSYGGLGASNQPQHF
TRBJ2-7 . . TRBV7-9 TGTGCCAGCAGCTTGACAGCAGCCTACGAGCAGTACTTC CASSLTAAYEQYF
TRBJ1-3 few TRBD1 TRBV29-1 TGCAGCGTTGAACTGCCAGGGGGCGTAAACACCATATATTTT CSVELPGGVNTIYF
TRBJ2-3 many . TRBV7-2 TGTGCCAGCAGCTTCAGCACAGATACGCAGTATTTT CASSFSTDTQYF
TRBJ2-2 many . TRBV29-1 TGCAGCGGAGGAGAGACAGCTATCATAGGGGAGCTGTTTTTT CSGGETAIIGELFF
TRBJ1-6 many . TRBV20-1 TGCAGTGCTAGAGATACGGGATCACCCCTCCACTTT CSARDTGSPLHF
TRBJ1-2 many . TRBV12-3/TRBV12-4 TGTGCCAGCATTCCCGGGGCAGCTAACTATGGCTACACCTTC CASIPGAANYGYTF
TRBJ2-5 many TRBD1 TRBV30 TGTGCCTGGAGTTCGGACAGGGAAGGAGAGACCCAGTACTTC CAWSSDREGETQYF
TRBJ2-1 . TRBD2 TRBV6-1 TGTGCCAGCAGTGAAGCTACTAGCGGGTACTACGAGCAGTTCTTC CASSEATSGYYEQFF
TRBJ1-4 . TRBD1 TRBV2 TGTGCCAGCACGGGGGACAGCTATAATGAAAAACTGTTTTTT CASTGDSYNEKLFF
TRBJ2-3 . TRBD2 TRBV7-3 TGTGCCAGCAGCTATTTGAGCGGGGGCCGCACAGATACGCAGTATTTT CASSYLSGGRTDTQYF
TRBJ2-2 . . TRBV5-1 TGCGCCAGCAGCTCGACCAGGGTCGGTCCCGGGGAGCTGTTTTTT CASSSTRVGPGELFF
TRBJ2-7 many . TRBV12-3/TRBV12-4 TGTGCCAGCAGTTTGTGGAGGAGCTCCTACGAGCAGTACTTC CASSLWRSSYEQYF
TRBJ2-7 many . TRBV5-1 TGCGCCAGCAGCTCGTTAACCTACGAGCAGTACTTC CASSSLTYEQYF
TRBJ1-1 . TRBD1 TRBV20-1 TGCAGTGCTAGAGCCCGACAGGGGGTGAACACTGAAGCTTTCTTT CSARARQGVNTEAFF
TRBJ2-3 few . TRBV25-1 TGTGCCAGCAGTGAACCCACAGATACGCAGTATTTT CASSEPTDTQYF
TRBJ1-5 many TRBD1 TRBV20-1 TGCAGTGCTAGCAGGACAGGGGTAAGCAATCAGCCCCAGCATTTT CSASRTGVSNQPQHF
TRBJ2-1 . TRBD2 TRBV20-1 TGCAGTGTAGAAGGCAGCGGGGGGATGGGGGATGAGCAGTTCTTC CSVEGSGGMGDEQFF
TRBJ1-4 many . TRBV28 TGTGCCAGCAGGACTGTAGAGGGCTTTAATGAAAAACTGTTTTTT CASRTVEGFNEKLFF
TRBJ2-1 few TRBD1 TRBV30 TGTGCCTGGGCTCCGGGACAGGGGACCCCCTCCTACAATGAGCAGTTCTTC CAWAPGQGTPSYNEQFF
TRBJ1-5 . TRBD1 TRBV2 TGTGCCAGCAGTGGGGGACAGGGTTTCAATCAGCCCCAGCATTTT CASSGGQGFNQPQHF
TRBJ1-5 few TRBD1 TRBV9 TGTGCCAGCAGCCTAGGGGGCGTTCAGCCCCAGCATTTT CASSLGGVQPQHF
TRBJ1-2 few . TRBV6-5 TGTGCCAGCAGTTCCCCCAGGGATAACTATGGCTACACCTTC CASSSPRDNYGYTF
TRBJ2-2 many . TRBV3-1 TGTGCCAGCAGCCAAGGGCCTGCCACCGGGGAGCTGTTTTTT CASSQGPATGELFF
TRBJ2-1 many TRBD2 TRBV7-8 TGTGCCAGCAGCTTCGGTAGCGGGAGCGCCTCCTACAATGAGCAGTTCTTC CASSFGSGSASYNEQFF
TRBJ2-7 . . TRBV9 TGTGCCAGCAGCCCCACGGGACACGAGGCCTACGAGCAGTACTTC CASSPTGHEAYEQYF
TRBJ2-3 few TRBD2 TRBV20-1 TGCAGTGCTCGACTAGCGGGGGGGCCAGATACGCAGTATTTT CSARLAGGPDTQYF
TRBJ2-6 many . TRBV23-1 TGCGCCAGCAGTCCGGCCCGAGACAACGTCCTGACTTTC CASSPARDNVLTF
TRBJ2-5 . . TRBV10-3 TGTGCCATCAGTGACCCTCCCCTAGAAGAGACCCAGTACTTC CAISDPPLEETQYF
TRBJ2-1 . . TRBV2 TGTGCCAGCAGCTTGGCGGGGCACAATGAGCAGTTCTTC CASSLAGHNEQFF
TRBJ2-1 few . TRBV5-1 TGCGCCAGCATTTGGGGCAATGAGCAGTTCTTC CASIWGNEQFF
TRBJ2-1 many TRBD2 TRBV6-2/TRBV6-3 TGTGCCAGCAGTTCCGGTAAGAAGACGGGAGGGCGCAATGAGCAGTTCTTC CASSSGKKTGGRNEQFF
TRBJ1-1 many . TRBV7-6 TGTGCCAGCAGGGGGCAAATGAACACTGAAGCTTTCTTT CASRGQMNTEAFF
TRBJ1-2 few . TRBV5-5 TGTGCCAGCAGCTTGGGTTTTGAGGGTTCAGGAGGCTACACCTTC CASSLGFEGSGGYTF
TRBJ2-7 . . TRBV19 TGTGCCAGTAGTGGCCGGGAAGGGGGCTCCTACGAGCAGTACTTC CASSGREGGSYEQYF
TRBJ1-1 few TRBD1 TRBV9 TGTGCCAGCAGCGTCAAGGGGGCAGGATTCACTGAAGCTTTCTTT CASSVKGAGFTEAFF